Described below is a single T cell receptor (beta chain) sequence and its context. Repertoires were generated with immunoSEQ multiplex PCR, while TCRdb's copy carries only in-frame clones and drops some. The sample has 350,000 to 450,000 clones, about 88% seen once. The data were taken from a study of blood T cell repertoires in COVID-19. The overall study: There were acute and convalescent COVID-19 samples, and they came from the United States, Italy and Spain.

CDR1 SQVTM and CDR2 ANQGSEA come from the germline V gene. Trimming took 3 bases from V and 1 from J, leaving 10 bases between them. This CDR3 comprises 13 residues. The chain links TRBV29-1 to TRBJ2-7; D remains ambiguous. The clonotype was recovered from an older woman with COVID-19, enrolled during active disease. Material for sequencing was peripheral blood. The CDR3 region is CSVERPASYEQYF. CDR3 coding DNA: TGCAGCGTTGAGAGGCCGGCTTCCTACGAGCAGTACTTC.